This T cell receptor (beta chain) was retrieved from a study of T cell repertoires in cytomegalovirus infection. Overall study context: Matching HLA type and CMV infection were both indicated by public TCR beta signatures. Broader study findings: Dominating the ex vivo response were TCR beta clonotypes that were CMV-specific and HLA-C-restricted. Pooled public TCR beta family frequency picked out CMV carriers with the relevant HLA.

The germline CDR1 and CDR2 sequences are MNHNY and SVGAGI (reference sequence). The CDR3 is 16 amino acids. Trimming removed 6 bases from V and 0 bases from J, with 15 bases in between. TCRdb re-analysed the reads in MiXCR, keeping a single row per CDR3 protein. This sample has over 150,000 distinct CDR3 sequences, with about 18% found just once. In regard to this clonotype: Its antigen is currently unknown.

The chain links TRBV6-6 to TRBJ1-5; D not resolved. Sample: CD8+ T cells from PBMCs. This clonotype was sampled from a human donor in good health (CMV status not recorded). Some clones in this sample may be carry-over from other donors' samples. The CDR3 DNA reads as TGTGCCAGCAGCTCCATTCCACCGTATAGCAATCAGCCCCAGCATTTT. Amino acid sequence: CASSSIPPYSNQPQHF.